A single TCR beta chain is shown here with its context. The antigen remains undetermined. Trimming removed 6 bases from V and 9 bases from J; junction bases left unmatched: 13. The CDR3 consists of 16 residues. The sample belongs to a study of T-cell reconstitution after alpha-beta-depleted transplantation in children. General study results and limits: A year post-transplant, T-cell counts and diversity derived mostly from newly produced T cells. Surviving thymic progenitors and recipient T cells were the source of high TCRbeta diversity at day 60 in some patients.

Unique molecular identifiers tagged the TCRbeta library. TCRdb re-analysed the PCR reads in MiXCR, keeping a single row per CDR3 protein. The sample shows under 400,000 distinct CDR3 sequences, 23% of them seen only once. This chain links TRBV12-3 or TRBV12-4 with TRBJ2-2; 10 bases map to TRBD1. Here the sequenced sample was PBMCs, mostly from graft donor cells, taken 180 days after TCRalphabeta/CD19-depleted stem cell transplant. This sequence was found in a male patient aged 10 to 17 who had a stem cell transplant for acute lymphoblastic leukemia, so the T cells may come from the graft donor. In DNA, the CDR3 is TGTGCCAGCAGGAGAGGCGACAGGGGGCGGAGGTGGGAGCTGTTTTTT. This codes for CASRRGDRGRRWELFF.